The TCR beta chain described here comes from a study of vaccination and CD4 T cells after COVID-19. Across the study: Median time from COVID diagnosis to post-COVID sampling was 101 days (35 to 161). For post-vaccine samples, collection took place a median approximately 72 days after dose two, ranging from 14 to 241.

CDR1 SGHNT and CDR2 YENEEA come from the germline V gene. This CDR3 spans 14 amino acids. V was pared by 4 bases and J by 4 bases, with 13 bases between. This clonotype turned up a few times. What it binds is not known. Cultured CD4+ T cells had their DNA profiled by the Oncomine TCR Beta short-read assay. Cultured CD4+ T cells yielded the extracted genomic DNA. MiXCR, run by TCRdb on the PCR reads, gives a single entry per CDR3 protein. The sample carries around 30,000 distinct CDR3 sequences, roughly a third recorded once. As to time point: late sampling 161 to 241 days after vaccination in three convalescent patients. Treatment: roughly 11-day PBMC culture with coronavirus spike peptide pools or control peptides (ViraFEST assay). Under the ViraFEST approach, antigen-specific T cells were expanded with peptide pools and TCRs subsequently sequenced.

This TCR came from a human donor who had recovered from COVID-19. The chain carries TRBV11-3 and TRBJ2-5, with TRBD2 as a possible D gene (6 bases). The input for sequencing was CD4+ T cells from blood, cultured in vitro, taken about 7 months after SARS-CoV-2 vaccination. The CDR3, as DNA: TGTGCCAGCAGCTCGAGGGAGGATGGAGAGACCCAGTACTTC. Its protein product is CASSSREDGETQYF.